The clone carrying this T cell receptor (beta chain) was seen a few times. Its antigen is undetermined. The CDR3 totals 16 residues. V shed 7 bases and J 2 bases; nucleotides not matched to a gene: 8. Germline CDR1 reads MNHNS; CDR2 reads SASEGT. Once obtained from cultured CD4+ T cells, the DNA was sequenced using the Oncomine TCR Beta short-read assay. TCRdb fed the PCR reads into MiXCR, producing one record per CDR3 protein. Found here are some 9,000 distinct CDR3 sequences, approximately 52% of them singletons; the top ten hold roughly 18%. The data were obtained in a study of vaccination and CD4 T cells after COVID-19. Regarding treatment: approximately 9-day PBMC culture with coronavirus spike peptide pools or control peptides (ViraFEST assay).

Sequences were obtained from CD4+ T cells from blood, cultured in vitro. The chain uses TRBV6-1 and TRBJ1-5; 10 bases map to TRBD1. The receptor was isolated from a human donor who had recovered from COVID-19. DNA for the CDR3: TGTGCCAGCACCCTAAGCGGACAGGGGGGCAATCAGCCCCAGCATTTT. Translated: CASTLSGQGGNQPQHF.